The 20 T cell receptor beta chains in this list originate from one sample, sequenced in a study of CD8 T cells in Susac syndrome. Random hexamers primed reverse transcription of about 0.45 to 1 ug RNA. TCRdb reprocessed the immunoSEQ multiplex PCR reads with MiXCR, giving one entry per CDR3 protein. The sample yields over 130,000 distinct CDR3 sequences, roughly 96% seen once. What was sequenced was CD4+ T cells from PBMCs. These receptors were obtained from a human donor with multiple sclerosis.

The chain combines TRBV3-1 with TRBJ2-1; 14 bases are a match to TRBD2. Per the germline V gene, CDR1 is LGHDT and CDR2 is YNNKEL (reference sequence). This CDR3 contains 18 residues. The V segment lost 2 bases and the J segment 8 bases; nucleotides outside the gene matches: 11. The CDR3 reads CASSQPRLAGGSGDEQFF. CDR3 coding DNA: TGTGCCAGCAGCCAACCTCGACTAGCGGGAGGGAGTGGAGATGAGCAGTTCTTC.

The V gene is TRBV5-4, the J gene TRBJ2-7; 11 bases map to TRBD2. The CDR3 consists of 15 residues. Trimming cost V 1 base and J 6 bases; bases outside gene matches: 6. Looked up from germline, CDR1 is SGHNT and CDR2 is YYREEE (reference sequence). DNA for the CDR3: TGTGCCAGCAGCTTGAAAGGGACTAGCGGAGTCGAGCAGTACTTC. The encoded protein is CASSLKGTSGVEQYF.

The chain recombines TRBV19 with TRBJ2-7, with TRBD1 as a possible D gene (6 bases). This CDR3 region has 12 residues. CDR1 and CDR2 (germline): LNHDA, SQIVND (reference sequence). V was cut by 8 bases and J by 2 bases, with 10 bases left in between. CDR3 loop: CASLGTTYEQYF. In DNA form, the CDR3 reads TGTGCCAGTCTGGGGACAACCTACGAGCAGTACTTC.

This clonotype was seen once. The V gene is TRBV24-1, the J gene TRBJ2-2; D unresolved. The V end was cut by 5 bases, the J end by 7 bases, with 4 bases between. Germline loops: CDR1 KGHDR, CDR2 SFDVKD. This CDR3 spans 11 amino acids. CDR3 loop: CATSVIGELFF. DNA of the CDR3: TGTGCCACCAGTGTGATCGGGGAGCTGTTTTTT.

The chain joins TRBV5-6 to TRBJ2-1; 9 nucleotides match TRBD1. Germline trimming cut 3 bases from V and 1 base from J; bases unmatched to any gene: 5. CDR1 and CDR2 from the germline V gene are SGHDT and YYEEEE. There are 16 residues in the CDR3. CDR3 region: CASSWGQGFSYNEQFF. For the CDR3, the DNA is TGTGCCAGCAGCTGGGGACAGGGATTTTCCTACAATGAGCAGTTCTTC.

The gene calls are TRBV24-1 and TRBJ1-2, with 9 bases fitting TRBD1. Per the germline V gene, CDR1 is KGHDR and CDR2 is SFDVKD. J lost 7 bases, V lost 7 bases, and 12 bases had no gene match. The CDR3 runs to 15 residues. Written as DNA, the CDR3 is TGTGCCACCAGCGAGGGGATGGGACAGGGAGGTGGCTACACCTTC. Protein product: CATSEGMGQGGGYTF.

CDR3 region: CASSPPGQGSYNEQFF. CDR3 bases: TGTGCCAGCAGTCCCCCCGGACAGGGAAGCTACAATGAGCAGTTCTTC. The rearrangement uses TRBV28 and TRBJ2-1; 8 bases are shared with TRBD1. Germline V gene data show CDR1 as MDHEN and CDR2 as SYDVKM. The CDR3 consists of 16 residues. V was pared by 5 bases and J by 3 bases, with 9 bases of the junction left unmatched.

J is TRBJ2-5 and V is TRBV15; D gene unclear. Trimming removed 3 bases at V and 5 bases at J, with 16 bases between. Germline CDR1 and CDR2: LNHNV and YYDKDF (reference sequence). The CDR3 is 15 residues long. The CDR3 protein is CATSSPRTGPETQYF. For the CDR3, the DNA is TGTGCCACCAGCAGCCCCCGGACCGGTCCGGAGACCCAGTACTTC.

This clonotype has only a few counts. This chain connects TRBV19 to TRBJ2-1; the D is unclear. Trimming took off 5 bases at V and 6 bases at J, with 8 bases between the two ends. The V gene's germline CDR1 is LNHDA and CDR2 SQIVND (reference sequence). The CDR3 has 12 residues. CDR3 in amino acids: CASSVPGNEQFF. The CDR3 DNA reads TGTGCCAGTAGTGTCCCGGGCAATGAGCAGTTCTTC.

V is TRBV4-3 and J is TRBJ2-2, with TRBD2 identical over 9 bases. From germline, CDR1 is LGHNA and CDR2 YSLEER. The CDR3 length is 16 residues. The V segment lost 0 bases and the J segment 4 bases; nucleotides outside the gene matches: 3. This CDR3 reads CASSQETSGFTGELFF. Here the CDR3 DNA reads TGCGCCAGCAGCCAAGAAACTAGCGGGTTCACCGGGGAGCTGTTTTTT.

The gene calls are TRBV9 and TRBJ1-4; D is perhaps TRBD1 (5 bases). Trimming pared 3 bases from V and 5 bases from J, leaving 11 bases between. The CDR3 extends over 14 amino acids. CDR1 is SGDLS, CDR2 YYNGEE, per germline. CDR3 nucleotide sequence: TGTGCCAGCAGCGAGAAGACAGTAAATGAAAAACTGTTTTTT. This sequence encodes CASSEKTVNEKLFF.

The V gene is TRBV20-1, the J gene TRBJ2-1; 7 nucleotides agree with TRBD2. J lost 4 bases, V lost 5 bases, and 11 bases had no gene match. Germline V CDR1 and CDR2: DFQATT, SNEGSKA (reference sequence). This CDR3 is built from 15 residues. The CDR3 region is CSAGGSGMSYNEQFF. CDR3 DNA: TGCAGTGCTGGAGGAAGCGGGATGTCGTACAATGAGCAGTTCTTC.

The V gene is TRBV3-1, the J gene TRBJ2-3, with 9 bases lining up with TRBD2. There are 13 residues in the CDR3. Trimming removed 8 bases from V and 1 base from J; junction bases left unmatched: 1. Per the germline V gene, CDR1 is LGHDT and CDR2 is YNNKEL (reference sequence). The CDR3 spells CASRTSGTDTQYF. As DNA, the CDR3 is TGTGCCAGCCGGACTAGCGGCACAGATACGCAGTATTTT.

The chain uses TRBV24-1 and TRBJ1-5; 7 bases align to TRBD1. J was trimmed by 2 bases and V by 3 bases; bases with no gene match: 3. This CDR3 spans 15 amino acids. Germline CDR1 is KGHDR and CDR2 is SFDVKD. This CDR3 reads CATSDPGQRNQPQHF. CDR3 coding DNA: TGTGCCACCAGTGATCCGGGACAGCGCAATCAGCCCCAGCATTTT.

Here the CDR3 DNA reads TGTGCCAGCGGAAATCCCGGACTAGCGGGGGGGACCCTCTCCTACGAGCAGTACTTC. Amino acid sequence: CASGNPGLAGGTLSYEQYF. The chain joins TRBV27 to TRBJ2-7; 15 bases are a match to TRBD2. Germline V gene data show CDR1 as MNHEY and CDR2 as SMNVEV (reference sequence). V gave up 8 bases and J gave up 0 bases; unmatched junction bases: 14. This CDR3 has 19 residues.

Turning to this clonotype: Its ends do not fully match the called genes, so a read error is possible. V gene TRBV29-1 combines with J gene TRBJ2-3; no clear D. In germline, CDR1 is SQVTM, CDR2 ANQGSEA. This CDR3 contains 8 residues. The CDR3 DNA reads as TGCAGCGTTGATACCGGAATTTTT. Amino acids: CSVDTGIF.

CDR3 DNA sequence: TGTGCCAGCACCAGCGAACCGGGCCTCGGAGCTTTCTTT. It codes for CASTSEPGLGAFF. The rearrangement joins TRBV9 to TRBJ1-1, with D unresolved. This CDR3 comprises 13 residues. CDR1 and CDR2 from the germline V gene are SGDLS and YYNGEE. Trimming cost V 6 bases and J 10 bases, with 19 bases left between them.

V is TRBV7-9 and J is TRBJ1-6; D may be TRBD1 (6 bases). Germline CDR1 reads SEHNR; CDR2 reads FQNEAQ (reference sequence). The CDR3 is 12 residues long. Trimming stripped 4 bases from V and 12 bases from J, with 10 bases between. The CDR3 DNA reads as TGTGCCAGCAGCTCGCAGGGGAAACCCCTCCACTTT. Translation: CASSSQGKPLHF. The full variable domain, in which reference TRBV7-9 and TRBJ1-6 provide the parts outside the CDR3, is DTGVSQNPRHKITKRGQNVTFRCDPISEHNRLYWYRQTLGQGPEFLTYFQNEAQLEKSRLLSDRFSAERPKGSFSTLEIQRTEQGDSAMYLCASSSQGKPLHFGNGTRLTVT.

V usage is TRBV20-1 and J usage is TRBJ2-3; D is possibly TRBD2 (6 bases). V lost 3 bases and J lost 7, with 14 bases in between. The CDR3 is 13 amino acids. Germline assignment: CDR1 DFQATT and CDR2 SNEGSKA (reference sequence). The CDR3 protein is CSASRGAVNTQYF. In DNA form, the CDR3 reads TGCAGTGCTAGTCGCGGGGCGGTGAATACGCAGTATTTT.

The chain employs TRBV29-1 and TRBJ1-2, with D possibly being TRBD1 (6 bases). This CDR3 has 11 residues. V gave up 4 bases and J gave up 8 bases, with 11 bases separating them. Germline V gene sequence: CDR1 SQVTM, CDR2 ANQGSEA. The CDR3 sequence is CSVAQGNGYTF. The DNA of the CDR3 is TGCAGCGTTGCACAGGGAAACGGCTACACCTTC.